This TCR beta chain was captured by sequencing in a study of blood T cells in healthy people across ages. Study-wide results and limits: Since the PBMCs were unsorted, naive and antigen-experienced cells could not be conclusively compared. Roughly linear declines in TCR beta diversity per million T cells occurred with age.

A second PCR of roughly 7 to 11 cycles used a sample-barcoded 5' primer and a J-beta primer mix. TCRdb re-derived calls from the 5' RACE reads in MiXCR, one entry per CDR3 protein. Of around 1,600,000 distinct CDR3 sequences listed, about 45% are singletons. Note on this clonotype: Its specificity is unknown.

CDR3 size: 12 residues. Deletions cut 3 bases from V and 5 bases from J, with 7 bases between. Germline V CDR1 and CDR2: SGHTA, FQGNSA. The V gene is TRBV7-2, the J gene TRBJ1-1; unclear D gene. The sequenced sample was blood. The sequence was obtained from a woman under 30 in good health. For the CDR3, the DNA is TGTGCCAGCAGCTTGCTATTGACTGAAGCTTTCTTT. It yields the protein CASSLLLTEAFF.